Relative to its sample, the clone carrying this T cell receptor (beta chain) is medium-sized. Its antigen is not identified. This entry is derived from a study of spatial heterogeneity in lung cancer. Study-wide results and limits: Mutation tallies in tumors tracked expanded intratumoral alpha and beta TCR counts.

Regarding time point: sample taken at primary tumor resection. Every cDNA TCR molecule received its own unique molecular identifier. TCRdb analysed the 5' RACE reads with MiXCR anew, one entry per CDR3 protein. Among about 11,000 distinct CDR3 sequences listed, about 8% were seen once. This specimen was lung tumor tissue, taken at surgery. The clonotype was recovered from a female donor with early-stage non-small cell lung cancer.

This CDR3 reads CASSATLQAGELFF. In DNA form, the CDR3 reads TGTGCCAGCAGCGCGACACTTCAGGCCGGGGAGCTGTTTTTT. This sequence joins TRBV7-3 and TRBJ2-2; D gene unclear. V was pared by 5 bases and J by 6 bases, with 13 bases between. The CDR3 is made up of 14 amino acids. Germline V gene lookup returns CDR1 SGHTA and CDR2 FQGTGA.